Below are 14 T cell receptor beta chains sequenced from a single sample in a study of vaccination effects on CD4 cells after COVID-19. Following culture for approximately ten days, CD4+ T cells were isolated. Profiling relied on immunoSEQ multiplex PCR, and the TCRdb table lists in-frame clones only, not all of them. The sample has around 50,000 clones, about 70% seen once; the top ten hold 12%. No antigen is known for these receptors. The source was CD4+ T cells from PBMCs cultured without peptide, collected before COVID-19 vaccination. All receptors derive from a human donor who had a prior SARS-CoV-2 infection.

This clone has more than one count but fewer than ten. The CDR3 protein is CASSRQRPPYEQYF. The CDR3 DNA reads TGTGCCAGCAGCCGACAGAGACCTCCCTACGAGCAGTACTTC. The chain uses TRBV2 and TRBJ2-7; TRBD1 is a possible D gene (5 bases). Germline V gene sequence: CDR1 SNHLY, CDR2 FYNNEI. This CDR3 contains 14 residues. The V end was cut by 6 bases, the J end by 2 bases, with 14 bases between.

The chain uses TRBV18 and TRBJ2-7; the D gene is possibly TRBD1 (5 bases). The CDR3 loop spans 14 amino acids. Trimming shortened V by 3 bases and J by 3 bases, and 12 bases separated the two germline ends. Germline assignment: CDR1 KGHSH and CDR2 LQKENI. Here the CDR3 reads CASSPSGLGYEQYF. The CDR3 region has the DNA TGTGCCAGCTCACCCTCAGGGTTGGGCTACGAGCAGTACTTC.

Only a few counts were recorded for this clone. The V and J genes are TRBV28 and TRBJ1-1, with D possibly matching TRBD1 (5 bases). Germline values: CDR1 MDHEN, CDR2 SYDVKM. The V end lost 5 bases, the J end lost 2 bases, and 15 bases lay between the germline ends. This CDR3 comprises 15 residues. CDR3 loop: CASSPRKTANTEAFF. Written as DNA, the CDR3 is TGTGCCAGCAGTCCAAGAAAGACAGCAAACACTGAAGCTTTCTTT.

This chain uses TRBV6-4 with TRBJ2-3, with 8 bases matching TRBD2. Germline V gene data show CDR1 as MRHNA and CDR2 as SNTAGT. V dropped 5 bases and J dropped 4; count of bases not matched to a gene: 5. The CDR3 is 14 residues long. The CDR3 spells CASSTERESDTQYF. The CDR3 coding sequence is TGTGCCAGCAGTACAGAGCGGGAGTCAGATACGCAGTATTTT.

The V call is TRBV11-2, the J call TRBJ2-2; 12 positions agree with TRBD2. The junction had 2 bases not matched to a gene; V was cut back by 0 bases and J by 6 bases. Germline values: CDR1 SGHAT, CDR2 FQNNGV. CDR3 length equals 16 residues. CDR3 DNA sequence: TGTGCCAGCAGCTTAGAGAGGACTAGCGGGGCCGGGGAGCTGTTTTTT. Encoded protein: CASSLERTSGAGELFF. Combining the CDR3 with reference TRBV11-2 and TRBJ2-2 gives the whole variable domain EAGVAQSPRYKIIEKRQSVAFWCNPISGHATLYWYQQILGQGPKLLIQFQNNGVVDDSQLPKDRFSAERLKGVDSTLKIQPAKLEDSAVYLCASSLERTSGAGELFFGEGSRLTVL.

The V call is TRBV6-5, the J call TRBJ2-5, with D perhaps TRBD1 (5 bases). In germline, CDR1 is MNHEY, CDR2 SVGAGI. The CDR3 spans 15 residues. The V end lost 0 bases, the J end lost 2 bases, and 10 bases lay between the germline ends. DNA for the CDR3: TGTGCCAGCAGTTACTCGGGGCTACGGCAAGAGACCCAGTACTTC. Translation: CASSYSGLRQETQYF.

This clone was recorded once. V gene TRBV24-1 combines with J gene TRBJ1-6; D is perhaps TRBD1 (6 bases). V lost 5 bases and J lost 7, with 11 bases in between. Germline loops: CDR1 KGHDR, CDR2 SFDVKD. The CDR3 totals 14 residues. In DNA form, the CDR3 reads TGTGCCACCAGTGCAGGGGCGCCCAATTCACCCCTCCACTTT. It yields the protein CATSAGAPNSPLHF.

The chain joins TRBV9 to TRBJ1-6; weak D call: TRBD1 (5 bases). Trimming took off 3 bases at V and 7 bases at J, with 14 bases between the two ends. The CDR3 is 15 residues long. From germline, CDR1 is SGDLS and CDR2 YYNGEE. The CDR3 DNA follows: TGTGCCAGCAGCGCACTCGGGGGATTAAATTCACCCCTCCACTTT. Amino acids: CASSALGGLNSPLHF.

The gene calls are TRBV5-4 and TRBJ2-5, with D hard to call. Germline V gene data show CDR1 as SGHNT and CDR2 as YYREEE (reference sequence). The CDR3 sequence is 14 residues long. With 0 bases removed from V and 5 bases from J, the gap between germline ends came to 11 bases. CDR3 sequence (DNA): TGTGCCAGCAGCTTGGGTAGTTTGGATGAGACCCAGTACTTC. It codes for CASSLGSLDETQYF.

J is TRBJ1-5 and V is TRBV10-3; TRBD1 is a possible D gene (6 bases). CDR1 is ENHRY, CDR2 SYGVKD, per germline. Trimming removed 7 bases at V and 4 bases at J, with 11 bases between. The CDR3 covers 13 residues. The CDR3 nucleotides are TGTGCCATCACACAGGGCCTTAATCAGCCCCAGCATTTT. It yields the protein CAITQGLNQPQHF.

The genes are TRBV7-8 and TRBJ1-1; unclear D gene. CDR3 length: 13 amino acids. Trimming pared 5 bases from V and 4 bases from J, leaving 11 bases between. Per the germline V gene, CDR1 is SGHVS and CDR2 is FQNEAQ. The CDR3 reads CASSPEGGTEAFF. CDR3 DNA sequence: TGTGCCAGCAGCCCCGAAGGCGGCACTGAAGCTTTCTTT.

The chain recombines TRBV2 with TRBJ2-1, with no clear D. CDR3 size: 12 residues. CDR1 and CDR2 (germline): SNHLY, FYNNEI. Trimming stripped 4 bases from V and 4 bases from J, with 5 bases between. The CDR3 is CASSAPYNEQFF. The CDR3 DNA sequence: TGTGCCAGCAGTGCCCCATACAATGAGCAGTTCTTC.

The CDR3 is CASSPGLPGETQYF. The CDR3 coding sequence is TGCGCCAGCAGCCCGGGCCTCCCGGGCGAGACCCAGTACTTC. The rearrangement uses TRBV5-1 and TRBJ2-5; D call uncertain. V was cut by 4 bases and J by 5 bases, with 15 bases left in between. CDR3 size: 14 residues. In germline, CDR1 is SGHRS, CDR2 YFSETQ. Filled out from reference TRBV5-1 and TRBJ2-5, the complete variable domain reads KAGVTQTPRYLIKTRGQQVTLSCSPISGHRSVSWYQQTPGQGLQFLFEYFSETQRNKGNFPGRFSGRQFSNSRSEMNVSTLELGDSALYLCASSPGLPGETQYFGPGTRLLVL.

This chain links TRBV24-1 with TRBJ2-1; 8 bases are shared with TRBD2. Trimming removed 5 bases from V and 7 bases from J; junction bases left unmatched: 6. The germline V gene encodes CDR1 KGHDR and CDR2 SFDVKD. The CDR3 contains 14 residues. CDR3 nucleotides: TGTGCCACCAGTGTAAGCGGGAGCGGAAATGAGCAGTTCTTC. Encoded protein: CATSVSGSGNEQFF.